The 21 T cell receptor beta chains below come from one sample, sequenced in a study of breast tumors, draining lymph nodes, adjacent tissues. TCRdb recomputed calls from the multiplex PCR reads with MiXCR, one row per CDR3 protein. The sample has 15,000 or so distinct CDR3 sequences; 40% to 55% are singletons. The specimen was tumor-adjacent breast tissue. These receptors were obtained from a female donor with breast cancer. Some clones in this sample may be carry-over from other donors' samples.

As to this clonotype: At one boundary the junction diverges from the germline segment, which might be a read error. The CDR3 sequence is CASASQGTQYF. The DNA of the CDR3 is TGTGCCAGCGCCTCTCAAGGGACCCAGTACTTC. The V gene is TRBV5-4, the J gene TRBJ2-7; D gene unclear. The DNA matches TRBJ2-5 better at its end, which makes the J call doubtful. Per germline, CDR1 SGHNT and CDR2 YYREEE (reference sequence). This CDR3 is 11 amino acids long.

This clonotype was seen a handful of times. This may arise from a read error, as a much more abundant clone is one base away. In nucleotides, the CDR3 is TGTGCCAGCAGCCAAACAGGGGCTGATAGCAATCAGCCCCAGCATTTT. It is translated as CASSQTGADSNQPQHF. The chain couples TRBV5-5 to TRBJ1-5; 7 bases line up with TRBD1. There are 16 residues in the CDR3. The germline CDR1 and CDR2 sequences are SGHKS and YYEKEE (reference sequence). Trimming took 4 bases from V and 0 from J; bases not matched to a gene: 7.

This clonotype was counted once. The CDR3 region is CASSLGSANTGELFF. Written as DNA, the CDR3 is TGTGCCAGCAGCTTAGGATCAGCGAACACCGGGGAGCTGTTTTTT. This chain uses TRBV7-3 with TRBJ2-2; D gene uncertain. Germline V gene data show CDR1 as SGHTA and CDR2 as FQGTGA. The ends were cut back, 2 bases at V and 0 bases at J, with 7 bases in the middle. The CDR3 runs 15 residues.

This clonotype ranks as medium-sized (0.01 to 0.1%). For the CDR3, the DNA is TGTGCCAGCAGCTTAGGCGGGGGAGGAAACACCATATATTTT. Translation gives CASSLGGGGNTIYF. The chain recombines TRBV7-6 with TRBJ1-3; D is perhaps TRBD1 (5 bases). The CDR3 covers 14 residues. CDR1 SGHVS and CDR2 FNYEAQ come from the germline V gene. V was shortened by 1 base and J by 4 bases, with 8 bases between the two germline ends.

The chain joins TRBV29-1 to TRBJ1-3, with 8 positions matching TRBD1. The CDR3 is 15 residues long. Germline loops: CDR1 SQVTM, CDR2 ANQGSEA. The trim removed 7 bases at V and 8 bases at J, leaving 16 bases unmatched. The CDR3 DNA sequence: TGCAGCGGCGGGAGCTATGGACAGGGTATAGACACCATATATTTT. This sequence encodes CSGGSYGQGIDTIYF.

This sequence joins TRBV12-5 and TRBJ1-1, with no clear D. The CDR3 runs to 15 residues. V was trimmed by 6 bases and J by 2 bases, leaving 16 bases between them. The germline V gene has CDR1 LGHNT and CDR2 FRNRAP. The CDR3 DNA sequence: TGTGCTAGTGGCAAGCCGGGCCGCCCAAACACTGAAGCTTTCTTT. Translated, it gives CASGKPGRPNTEAFF.

The chain employs TRBV27 and TRBJ2-3, with D maybe TRBD1 (5 bases). The J call may be faulty, since TRBJ1-5 better matches the DNA end. The CDR3 has 14 amino acids. The germline V gene encodes CDR1 MNHEY and CDR2 SMNVEV (reference sequence). The CDR3 nucleotides are TGTGCCAGCGGTCCCAGGGACTATCCAGATACGCAGCATTTT. It translates to CASGPRDYPDTQHF.

This clonotype qualifies as medium-sized. The chain combines TRBV5-8 with TRBJ2-7; no clear D. Germline loops: CDR1 SGHTS, CDR2 YDEGEE. The germline V and J ends were trimmed by 0 bases and 2 bases, with 15 bases remaining between them. This CDR3 region has 16 residues. The CDR3 region has the DNA TGTGCCAGCAGCTTGGCAGGACGGACGAAAACCTACGAGCAGTACTTC. This sequence encodes CASSLAGRTKTYEQYF. The full variable domain, completed using reference TRBV5-8 and TRBJ2-7, is EAGVTQSPTHLIKTRGQQATLRCSPISGHTSVYWYQQALGLGLQFLLWYDEGEERNRGNFPPRFSGRQFPNYSSELNVNALELEDSALYLCASSLAGRTKTYEQYFGPGTRLTVT.

This clonotype occurred many times. The chain joins TRBV4-1 to TRBJ1-1; possible D gene TRBD1, 5 bases. The V and J ends lost 9 bases and 4 bases respectively, with 15 bases between them. The length of the CDR3 is 13 residues. From germline, CDR1 is MGHRA and CDR2 YSYEKL. As DNA, the CDR3 is TGCGCCAGTCAAAGGGGAGCGAGCACTGAAGCTTTCTTT. This sequence encodes CASQRGASTEAFF.

The genes are TRBV2 and TRBJ2-7, with TRBD2 identical over 11 bases. The CDR3 consists of 14 residues. Germline V gene data show CDR1 as SNHLY and CDR2 as FYNNEI. The V segment lost 7 bases and the J segment 5 bases; nucleotides outside the gene matches: 7. The CDR3 here is CASTRLAGGNEQYF. CDR3 coding DNA: TGTGCCAGCACCCGGCTAGCGGGAGGTAACGAGCAGTACTTC.

In its sample, this clonotype was seen many times. The J gene is TRBJ2-3, the V gene TRBV20-1; no firm D call. CDR1 and CDR2 from the germline V gene are DFQATT and SNEGSKA (reference sequence). The CDR3 is made up of 14 amino acids. V lost 1 base, J lost 2 bases, and 10 bases lay in between. CDR3 coding DNA: TGCAGTGCTAGAGGCTACCCGATCACAGATACGCAGTATTTT. Protein product: CSARGYPITDTQYF.

This clonotype is labeled medium-sized. The chain has TRBV11-2 and TRBJ2-7; no firm D call. The CDR3 is 12 amino acids. V was shortened by 5 bases and J by 3 bases, with 8 bases between the two germline ends. The germline gives CDR1 SGHAT, CDR2 FQNNGV. This CDR3 reads CASSTDGYEQYF. DNA of the CDR3: TGTGCCAGCAGCACCGATGGCTACGAGCAGTACTTC.

This clonotype showed up many times. This clone may be a read error of a much larger clone one base away. V and J are TRBV20-1 and TRBJ2-1; D tentatively fits TRBD1 or TRBD2 (5 bases each). CDR1 DFQATT and CDR2 SNEGSKA come from the germline V gene (reference sequence). This CDR3 comprises 18 residues. Trimming took 0 bases from V and 9 from J, leaving 27 bases between them. CDR3 residues: CSARDSAGAPGWTTEQFF. The CDR3 DNA is TGCAGTGCTAGAGATTCAGCTGGGGCACCGGGGTGGACGACTGAGCAGTTCTTC.

This clonotype is judged medium-sized (0.01 to 0.1%). This chain connects TRBV7-2 to TRBJ1-4; the D is unclear. Germline V gives CDR1 SGHTA, CDR2 FQGNSA. CDR3 length equals 15 residues. V shed 5 bases and J shed 7 bases, with 17 bases lying between them. The CDR3 DNA reads as TGTGCCAGCAGCCGCGGTGAGGGCTTTGGTGAAAAACTGTTTTTT. Its translation is CASSRGEGFGEKLFF.

Many counts were recorded for this clonotype. V usage is TRBV19 and J usage is TRBJ2-7; D is uncertain. The CDR3 is 12 amino acids. Germline assignment: CDR1 LNHDA and CDR2 SQIVND (reference sequence). Trimming took off 5 bases at V and 2 bases at J, with 7 bases between the two ends. CDR3: CASSPRTYEQYF. CDR3 bases: TGTGCCAGTAGTCCCCGAACCTACGAGCAGTACTTC. The whole variable domain, remainder taken from reference TRBV19 and TRBJ2-7, is DGGITQSPKYLFRKEGQNVTLSCEQNLNHDAMYWYRQDPGQGLRLIYYSQIVNDFQKGDIAEGYSVSREKKESFPLTVTSAQKNPTAFYLCASSPRTYEQYFGPGTRLTVT.

Many counts were recorded for this clonotype. A much bigger clone sits one base away, suggesting this may be a read error. The gene calls are TRBV6-1 and TRBJ2-2; D possibly corresponds to TRBD1 (6 bases). The V gene's germline CDR1 is MNHNS and CDR2 SASEGT. The CDR3 extends over 14 amino acids. V gave up 5 bases and J gave up 5 bases, with 12 bases separating them. The CDR3 nucleotides read TGTGCCAGCAGTCGAACGGGACAAACCGGGGAGCTGTTTTTT. Translated: CASSRTGQTGELFF.

The V gene is TRBV20-1, the J gene TRBJ1-2; 9 nucleotides agree with TRBD1. V gave up 1 base and J gave up 4 bases; unmatched junction bases: 13. The CDR3 totals 17 residues. Per the germline V gene, CDR1 is DFQATT and CDR2 is SNEGSKA (reference sequence). CDR3 loop: CSARVPVGTGSIYGYTF. Here the CDR3 DNA reads TGCAGTGCTAGAGTTCCCGTGGGGACAGGGTCCATCTATGGCTACACCTTC.

This clonotype was recorded only once. One end of the junction is discordant with germline, which a read error may explain. The chain recombines TRBV7-3 with TRBJ2-1, with 11 nucleotides matching TRBD2. Per germline, CDR1 SGHTA and CDR2 FQGTGA. This CDR3 is built from 16 residues. This CDR3 is CVSSPGLAGAPGEQFF. As DNA, the CDR3 is TGTGTCAGCAGCCCCGGACTAGCGGGTGCCCCGGGTGAGCAGTTCTTC. The variable domain in full, with the rest retrieved from reference TRBV7-3 and TRBJ2-1, is GAGVSQTPSNKVTEKGKYVELRCDPISGHTALYWYRQSLGQGPEFLIYFQGTGAADDSGLPNDRFFAVRPEGSVSTLKIQRTERGDSAVYLCVSSPGLAGAPGEQFFGPGTRLTVL.

This clonotype qualifies as medium-sized. The chain joins TRBV20-1 to TRBJ2-1, with D possibly matching TRBD1 (6 bases). There are 12 residues in the CDR3. CDR1 DFQATT and CDR2 SNEGSKA come from the germline V gene (reference sequence). Deletions cut 5 bases from V and 3 bases from J, with 8 bases between. The DNA of the CDR3 is TGCAGTGCTCGACAGGACTACAATGAGCAGTTCTTC. It codes for CSARQDYNEQFF.

This clonotype has a single count. The DNA is omitted, as the CDR3 cannot be located on it reliably, and the CDR3 follows TCRdb's listing. The gene calls are TRBV9 and TRBJ2-7; the table gives TRBD1 as D, unverified against the DNA. The CDR3 totals 17 residues, both ends included. CDR1 is SGDLS and CDR2 is YYNGEE in the germline V gene. This CDR3 is CASSIYLCSAFTHEQYF.

The CDR3 DNA is TGTGCCAGCAGTTCCAACTACGAGCAGTACTTC. As protein: CASSSNYEQYF. V and J are TRBV6-5 and TRBJ2-7; D unresolved. This CDR3 comprises 11 residues. Trimming pared 4 bases from V and 3 bases from J, leaving 4 bases between. Germline V lookup: CDR1 MNHEY, CDR2 SVGAGI.